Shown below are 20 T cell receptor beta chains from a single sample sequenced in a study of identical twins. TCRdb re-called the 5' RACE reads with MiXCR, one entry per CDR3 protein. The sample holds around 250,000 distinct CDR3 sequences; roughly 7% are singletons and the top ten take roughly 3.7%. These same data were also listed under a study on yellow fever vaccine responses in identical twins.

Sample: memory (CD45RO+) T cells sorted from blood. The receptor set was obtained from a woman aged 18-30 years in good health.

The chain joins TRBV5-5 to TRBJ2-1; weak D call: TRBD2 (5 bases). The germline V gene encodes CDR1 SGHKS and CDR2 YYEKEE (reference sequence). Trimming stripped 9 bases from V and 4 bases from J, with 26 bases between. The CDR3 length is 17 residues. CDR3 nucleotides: TGTGCCATCGGCTCTGAGCGCCACTGGCGGGCTTACAATGAGCAGTTCTTC. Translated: CAIGSERHWRAYNEQFF.

Written as DNA, the CDR3 is TGCAGTGCTATCGGACTAGCGGACTACAATGAGCAGTTCTTC. As protein: CSAIGLADYNEQFF. The chain uses TRBV20-1 and TRBJ2-1; 10 nucleotides match TRBD2. The V gene's germline CDR1 is DFQATT and CDR2 SNEGSKA (reference sequence). This CDR3 spans 14 amino acids. V lost 4 bases and J lost 3; bases outside the gene matches: 3.

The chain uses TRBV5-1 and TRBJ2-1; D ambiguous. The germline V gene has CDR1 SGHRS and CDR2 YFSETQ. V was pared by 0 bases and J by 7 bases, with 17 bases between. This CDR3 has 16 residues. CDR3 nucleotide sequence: TGCGCCAGCAGCTTGGGATTTAGACACATGGCGAATGAGCAGTTCTTC. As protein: CASSLGFRHMANEQFF.

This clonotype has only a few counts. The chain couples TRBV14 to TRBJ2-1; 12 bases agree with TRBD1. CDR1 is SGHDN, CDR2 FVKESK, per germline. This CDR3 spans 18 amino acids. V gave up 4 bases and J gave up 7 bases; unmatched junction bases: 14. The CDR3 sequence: CASSRHAGGTGGKNEQFF. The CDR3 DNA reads TGTGCCAGCAGCCGCCATGCTGGGGGGACAGGGGGCAAGAATGAGCAGTTCTTC.

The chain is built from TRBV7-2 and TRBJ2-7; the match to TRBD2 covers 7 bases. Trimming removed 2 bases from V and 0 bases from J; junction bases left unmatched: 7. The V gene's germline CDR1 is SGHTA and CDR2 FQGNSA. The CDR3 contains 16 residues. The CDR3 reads CASSLFPSGTSYEQYF. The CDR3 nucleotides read TGTGCCAGCAGCTTATTCCCCAGCGGGACCTCCTACGAGCAGTACTTC.

As DNA, the CDR3 is TGTGCCAGCAGCGTGACAGGGGGGGGCCTCAATGAGCAGTTCTTC. It translates to CASSVTGGGLNEQFF. The chain couples TRBV9 to TRBJ2-1, with 9 bases aligning to TRBD1. The V segment lost 2 bases and the J segment 6 bases; nucleotides outside the gene matches: 6. Looked up from germline, CDR1 is SGDLS and CDR2 is YYNGEE. CDR3 length: 15 residues.

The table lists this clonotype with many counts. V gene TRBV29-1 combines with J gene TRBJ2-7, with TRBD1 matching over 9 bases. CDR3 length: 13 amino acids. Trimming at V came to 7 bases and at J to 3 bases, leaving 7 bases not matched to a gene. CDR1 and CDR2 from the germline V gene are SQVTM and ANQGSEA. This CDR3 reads CSAMGQGNYEQYF. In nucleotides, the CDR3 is TGCAGCGCTATGGGACAGGGAAACTACGAGCAGTACTTC.

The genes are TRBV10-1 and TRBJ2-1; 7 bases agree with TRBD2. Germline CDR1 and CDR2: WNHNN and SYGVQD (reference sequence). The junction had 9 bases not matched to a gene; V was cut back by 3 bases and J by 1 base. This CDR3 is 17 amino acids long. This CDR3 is CASSDDSGVSSYNEQFF. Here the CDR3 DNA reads TGCGCCAGCAGTGATGACAGCGGGGTTTCTTCCTACAATGAGCAGTTCTTC.

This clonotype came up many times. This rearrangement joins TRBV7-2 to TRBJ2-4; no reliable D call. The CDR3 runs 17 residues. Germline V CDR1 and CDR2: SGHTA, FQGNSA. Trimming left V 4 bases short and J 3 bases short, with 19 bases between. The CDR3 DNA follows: TGTGCCAGCAGCTACCGTACTGGGCAGGCGGTCAAAAACATTCAGTACTTC. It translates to CASSYRTGQAVKNIQYF.

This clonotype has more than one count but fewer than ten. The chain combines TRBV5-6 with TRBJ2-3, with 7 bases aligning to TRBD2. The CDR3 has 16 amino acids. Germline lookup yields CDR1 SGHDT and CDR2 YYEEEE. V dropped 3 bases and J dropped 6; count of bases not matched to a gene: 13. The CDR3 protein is CASSSLLGEGRDTQYF. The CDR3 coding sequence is TGTGCCAGCAGCTCCTTATTGGGGGAGGGCCGTGATACGCAGTATTTT.

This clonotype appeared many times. In DNA, the CDR3 is TGTGCCAGCAAGGGGACCGGGGGTCACTACAATGAGCAGTTCTTC. The encoded protein is CASKGTGGHYNEQFF. The chain couples TRBV6-1 to TRBJ2-1, with a tentative D call TRBD2 (6 bases). The CDR3 has 15 residues. Trimming shortened V by 7 bases and J by 3 bases, and 16 bases separated the two germline ends. In germline, CDR1 is MNHNS, CDR2 SASEGT.

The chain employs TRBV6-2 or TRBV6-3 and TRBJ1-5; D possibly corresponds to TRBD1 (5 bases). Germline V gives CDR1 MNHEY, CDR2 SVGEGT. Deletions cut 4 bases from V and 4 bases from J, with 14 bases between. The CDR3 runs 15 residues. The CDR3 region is CASSSQGLGNQPQHF. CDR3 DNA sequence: TGTGCCAGCAGTTCGCAGGGTTTAGGTAATCAGCCCCAGCATTTT.

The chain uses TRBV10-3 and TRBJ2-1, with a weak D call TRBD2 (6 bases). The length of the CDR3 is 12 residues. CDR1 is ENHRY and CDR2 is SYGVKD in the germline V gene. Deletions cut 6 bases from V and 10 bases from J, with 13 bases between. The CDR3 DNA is TGTGCCATCAGCGACACTCTAGCGGAGCAGTTCTTC. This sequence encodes CAISDTLAEQFF.

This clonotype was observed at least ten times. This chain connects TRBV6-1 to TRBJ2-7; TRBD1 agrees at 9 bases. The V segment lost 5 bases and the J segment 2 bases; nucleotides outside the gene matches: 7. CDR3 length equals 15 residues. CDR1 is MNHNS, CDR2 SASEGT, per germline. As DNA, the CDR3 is TGTGCCAGCAGTCCTGACAGGGGGGACACCTACGAGCAGTACTTC. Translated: CASSPDRGDTYEQYF.

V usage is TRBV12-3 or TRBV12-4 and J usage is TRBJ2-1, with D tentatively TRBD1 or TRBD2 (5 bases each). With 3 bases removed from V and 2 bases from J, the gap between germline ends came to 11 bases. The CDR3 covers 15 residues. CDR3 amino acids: CASSLGRAAYNEQFF. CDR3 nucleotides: TGTGCCAGCAGTTTGGGGCGGGCCGCCTACAATGAGCAGTTCTTC.

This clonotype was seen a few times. The CDR3 spells CASSSGTSAYEQYF. In DNA, the CDR3 is TGTGCCAGCAGTTCTGGGACGTCTGCCTACGAGCAGTACTTC. This chain joins TRBV6-5 and TRBJ2-7; the D gene could be TRBD1 or TRBD2 (5 bases each). Trimming cost V 4 bases and J 2 bases, with 12 bases left between them. The V gene's germline CDR1 is MNHEY and CDR2 SVGAGI. The CDR3 is 14 residues long.

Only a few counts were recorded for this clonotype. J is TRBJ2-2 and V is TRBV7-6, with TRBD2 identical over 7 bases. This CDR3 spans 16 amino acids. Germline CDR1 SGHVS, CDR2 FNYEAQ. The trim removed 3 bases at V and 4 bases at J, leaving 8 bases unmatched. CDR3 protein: CASSFLPGRVTGELFF. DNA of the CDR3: TGTGCCAGCAGCTTTCTTCCAGGGAGGGTCACCGGGGAGCTGTTTTTT.

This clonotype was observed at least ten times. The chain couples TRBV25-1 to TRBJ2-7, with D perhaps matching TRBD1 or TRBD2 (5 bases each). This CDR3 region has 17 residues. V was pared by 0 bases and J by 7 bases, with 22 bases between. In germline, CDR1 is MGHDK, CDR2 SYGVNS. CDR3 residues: CASSEYISRDQLGEQYV. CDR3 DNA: TGTGCCAGCAGTGAATATATTTCCAGGGACCAATTAGGGGAGCAGTACGTC.

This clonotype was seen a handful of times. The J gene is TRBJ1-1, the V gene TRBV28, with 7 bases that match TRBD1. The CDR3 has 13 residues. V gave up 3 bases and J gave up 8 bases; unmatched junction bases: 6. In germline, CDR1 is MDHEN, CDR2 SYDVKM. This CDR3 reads CASSFPHRGEAFF. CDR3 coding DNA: TGTGCCAGCAGTTTTCCCCACAGGGGAGAAGCTTTCTTT.

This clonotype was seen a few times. The CDR3 region has the DNA TGTGCCACCAGTACCCGGGACAGGGACACAGATACGCAGTATTTT. Translated, it gives CATSTRDRDTDTQYF. The rearrangement joins TRBV24-1 to TRBJ2-3; 9 bases are shared with TRBD1. V lost 6 bases, J lost 2 bases, and 5 bases stayed unmatched. This CDR3 region has 15 residues. Germline V gene lookup returns CDR1 KGHDR and CDR2 SFDVKD.